This T cell receptor beta chain was recorded in a study of CD8 T cells in Susac syndrome. Whole-study results and caveats: The study admitted that it had a relatively small number of individuals in its TCR sequencing and HLA analysis.

Notes on this clonotype: Its antigen is undetermined.

It was with random hexamers that 0.5 to 1 ug RNA was reverse transcribed. Multiplex PCR with immunoSEQ amplified the TCR beta CDR3 across 54 Vbeta and 13 Jbeta. TCRdb re-analysed the immunoSEQ multiplex PCR reads in MiXCR, keeping a single row per CDR3 protein. The sample consists of about 200,000 distinct CDR3 sequences, 90% to 95% of them appearing once. The source is a human donor in good health. Sequenced: CD4+ T cells from PBMCs.

The chain's CDR3 is CASSPRLGADTQYF. The CDR3 DNA reads TGTGCCAGCAGTCCCCGCCTTGGCGCAGATACGCAGTATTTT. The V and J genes are TRBV12-3 or TRBV12-4 and TRBJ2-3; D is undetermined. V lost 5 bases, J lost 4 bases, and 13 bases lay in between. The CDR3 spans 14 residues.